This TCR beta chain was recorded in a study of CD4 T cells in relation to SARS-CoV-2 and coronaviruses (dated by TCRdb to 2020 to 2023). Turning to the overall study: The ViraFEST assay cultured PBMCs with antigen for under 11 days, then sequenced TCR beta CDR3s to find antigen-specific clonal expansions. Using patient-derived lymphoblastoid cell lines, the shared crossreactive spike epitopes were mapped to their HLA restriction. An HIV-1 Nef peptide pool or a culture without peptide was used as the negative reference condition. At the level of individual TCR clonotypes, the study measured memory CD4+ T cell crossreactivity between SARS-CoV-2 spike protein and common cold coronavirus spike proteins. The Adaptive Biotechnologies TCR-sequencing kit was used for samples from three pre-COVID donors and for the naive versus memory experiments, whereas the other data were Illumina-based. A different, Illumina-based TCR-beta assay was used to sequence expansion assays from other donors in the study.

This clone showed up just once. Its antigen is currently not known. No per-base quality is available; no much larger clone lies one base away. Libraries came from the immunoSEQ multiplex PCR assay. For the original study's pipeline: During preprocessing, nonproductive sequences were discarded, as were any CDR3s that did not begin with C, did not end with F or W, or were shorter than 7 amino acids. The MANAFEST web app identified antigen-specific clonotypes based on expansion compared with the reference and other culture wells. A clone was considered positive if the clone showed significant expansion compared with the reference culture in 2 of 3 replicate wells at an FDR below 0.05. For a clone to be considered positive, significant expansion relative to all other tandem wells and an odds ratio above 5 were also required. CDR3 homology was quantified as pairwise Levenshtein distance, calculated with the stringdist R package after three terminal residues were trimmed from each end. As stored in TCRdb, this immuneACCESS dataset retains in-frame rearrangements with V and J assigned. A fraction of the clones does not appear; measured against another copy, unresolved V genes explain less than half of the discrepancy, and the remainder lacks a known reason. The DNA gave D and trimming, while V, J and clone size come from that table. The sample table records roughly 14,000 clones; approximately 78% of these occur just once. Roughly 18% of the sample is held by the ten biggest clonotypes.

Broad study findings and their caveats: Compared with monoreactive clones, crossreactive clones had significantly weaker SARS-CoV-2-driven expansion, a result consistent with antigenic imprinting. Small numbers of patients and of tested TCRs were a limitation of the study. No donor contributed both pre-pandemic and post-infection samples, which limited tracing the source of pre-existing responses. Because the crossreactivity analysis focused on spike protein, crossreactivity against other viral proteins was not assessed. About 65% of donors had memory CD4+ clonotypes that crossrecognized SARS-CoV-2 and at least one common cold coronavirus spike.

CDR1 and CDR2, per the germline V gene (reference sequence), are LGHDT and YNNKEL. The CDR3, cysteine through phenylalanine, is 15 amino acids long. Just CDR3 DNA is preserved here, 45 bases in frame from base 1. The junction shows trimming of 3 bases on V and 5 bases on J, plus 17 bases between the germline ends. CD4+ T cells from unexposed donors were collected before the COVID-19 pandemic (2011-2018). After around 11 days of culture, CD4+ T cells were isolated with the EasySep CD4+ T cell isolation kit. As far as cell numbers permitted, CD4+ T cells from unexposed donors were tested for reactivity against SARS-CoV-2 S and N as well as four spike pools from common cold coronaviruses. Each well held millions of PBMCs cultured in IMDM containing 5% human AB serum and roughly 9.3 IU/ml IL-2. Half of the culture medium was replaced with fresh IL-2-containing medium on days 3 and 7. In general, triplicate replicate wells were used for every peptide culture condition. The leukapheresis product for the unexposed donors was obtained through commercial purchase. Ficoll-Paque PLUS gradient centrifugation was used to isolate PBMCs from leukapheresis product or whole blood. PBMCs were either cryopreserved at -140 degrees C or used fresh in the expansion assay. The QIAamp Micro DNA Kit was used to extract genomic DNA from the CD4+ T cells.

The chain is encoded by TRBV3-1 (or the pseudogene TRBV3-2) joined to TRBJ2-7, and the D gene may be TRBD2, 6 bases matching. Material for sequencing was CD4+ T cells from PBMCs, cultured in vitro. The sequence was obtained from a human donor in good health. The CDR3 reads CASSQVIGSGDEQYF. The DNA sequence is TGTGCCAGCAGCCAGGTAATCGGGAGTGGGGACGAGCAGTACTTC.